The 7 T cell receptor beta chains below all came from one sample that was sequenced in a study of T cells in Graves' hyperthyroidism and ophthalmopathy. Amplification yielded TCR beta CDR3 regions, with RNA transcripts as the source. The HTBI primer set was used in a first-round RT-PCR of the TCR CDR3. TCRdb reprocessed the multiplex PCR reads via MiXCR and lists one record per CDR3 protein. Here the sample spans about 570,000 distinct CDR3 sequences, about 43% being singletons. Material: peripheral blood or thyroid tissue (not recorded which). Source of these receptors: an adult woman with Graves' disease, either hyperthyroidism or ophthalmopathy (not recorded which).

In this sample, this clonotype turned up once. The chain couples TRBV7-3 to TRBJ2-7; TRBD2 aligns across 9 bases. The end of the DNA is better explained by TRBJ2-1, so the J call may be wrong. The CDR3 covers 14 residues. CDR1 SGHTA and CDR2 FQGTGA come from the germline V gene. The CDR3 nucleotides are TGTGCCAGCAGTAGCGGGAGAGGGGACAATGAGCAGTTCTTC. It translates to CASSSGRGDNEQFF.

This clonotype was seen just once. A read error may explain this, as a much larger clone is one base away. The V call is TRBV30, the J call TRBJ1-1; D is unresolved. The CDR3 loop spans 11 amino acids. The V gene's germline CDR1 is GTSNPN and CDR2 SVGIG (reference sequence). The CDR3 DNA reads TGTGGCTGGAGTGGTGCGGTGCGAGCTTTCTTT. It yields the protein CGWSGAVRAFF.

V gene TRBV5-1 combines with J gene TRBJ1-1, with no clear D. The CDR3 consists of 14 residues. Germline-derived CDR1 and CDR2 are SGHRS and YFSETQ. The V gene lost 6 bases and the J gene lost 1 base, with 13 bases spanning the gap. The CDR3 DNA sequence: TGCGCCAGCAAAAACCATGGGGAGAACACTGAAGCTTTCTTT. Its translation is CASKNHGENTEAFF.

Regarding this clonotype: A read error may account for a junction end that differs from germline. The chain employs TRBV5-1 and TRBJ2-2; maybe TRBD2 (5 bases). The germline V gene encodes CDR1 SGHRS and CDR2 YFSETQ. This CDR3 contains 12 residues. The CDR3 here is CASSLNTGELCF. The CDR3 region has the DNA TGCGCCAGCAGCTTAAACACCGGGGAGCTGTGTTTT.

This clonotype was observed a handful of times. The CDR3 region is CSARGLGYGYTF. The CDR3, as DNA: TGCAGCGCCCGGGGTCTGGGGTATGGCTACACCTTC. The chain employs TRBV29-1 and TRBJ1-2; D remains ambiguous. The CDR3 spans 12 residues. CDR1 and CDR2 from the germline V gene are SQVTM and ANQGSEA. Trimming removed 7 bases from V and 5 bases from J, with 14 bases in between.

This clonotype was seen ten or more times. The chain recombines TRBV2 with TRBJ1-6; D remains ambiguous. From germline, CDR1 is SNHLY and CDR2 FYNNEI. V gave up 9 bases and J gave up 5 bases, with 5 bases separating them. CDR3 length equals 11 residues. In nucleotides, the CDR3 is TGTGCCAGTAAAAATAATTCACCCCTCCACTTT. It specifies CASKNNSPLHF.

This clonotype was recorded many times. The V and J genes are TRBV6-5 and TRBJ2-7, with D perhaps matching TRBD1 (5 bases). Germline assignment: CDR1 MNHEY and CDR2 SVGAGI. The CDR3 contains 14 residues. With 5 bases removed from V and 1 base from J, the gap between germline ends came to 12 bases. CDR3 loop: CASSMTARSYEQYF. The DNA for the CDR3 is TGTGCCAGCAGTATGACAGCAAGATCCTACGAGCAGTACTTC.